The subject of this entry is one T cell receptor (beta chain). Between the trimmed V and J ends, which lost 4 bases and 4 bases, there was a span of 14 bases. Germline CDR1 is LGHNA and CDR2 is YSLEER. This CDR3 is built from 14 residues. This entry is derived from a study of blood T cell repertoires in COVID-19. Study as a whole: The United States, Italy and Spain provided the acute and convalescent COVID-19 samples.

Sequencing was performed with immunoSEQ multiplex PCR; in TCRdb, only in-frame clones are kept and a portion is missing. Of about 130,000 clones in the sample, approximately 83% are singletons; the top ten hold about 9.6%. Sequencing was performed on peripheral blood. This receptor was obtained from a man between 35 and 55 years old with active or convalescent COVID-19. The chain is built from TRBV4-3 and TRBJ2-7, with a weak D call TRBD1 (5 bases). The CDR3 DNA sequence: TGCGCCAGCAGCCCTGGGGCAGGCACATACGAGCAGTACTTC. It yields the protein CASSPGAGTYEQYF.